This T cell receptor beta chain was documented in a study of persistence of HIV-infected CD4 T cells. Of note for this clone: Its antigen is still unknown.

Cells were stimulated nonspecifically with anti-CD3/anti-CD28 magnetic beads. Sorting of responding CD4+ T cells relied on upregulated CD40 ligand together with CD69. The libraries were made with immunoSEQ version 4 in survey mode. Clones were sequenced by immunoSEQ multiplex PCR, and TCRdb holds only the in-frame ones, with some missing. The profile shows about 45,000 clones, 85% to 90% of them singletons. The CDR3 runs 12 residues. V shed 7 bases and J shed 7 bases, with 13 bases lying between them. Germline CDR1 reads ENHRY; CDR2 reads SYGVKD. The chain links TRBV10-3 to TRBJ1-1, with no clear D. Specimen: CD4+ T cells sorted from PBMCs after approximately 20-hour stimulation, collected from a patient who received antiretroviral therapy. The clonotype comes from an adult woman with HIV who was CMV-seropositive. The DNA of the CDR3 is TGTGCCATCAAGGATGCCAATGATGAAGCTTTCTTT. This encodes CAIKDANDEAFF.